This TCR beta chain is from a study of T cell repertoires in cytomegalovirus infection. Study results and limitations: Clonotype analysis showed dominance of the ex vivo response by HLA-C-restricted CMV-specific TCR beta clonotypes.

V lost 7 bases and J 4 bases, leaving 17 bases between the germline ends. Germline CDR1 is MNHEY and CDR2 is SMNVEV (reference sequence). The CDR3 loop spans 14 amino acids. Using its own MiXCR run on the reads, TCRdb lists one record per CDR3 protein. The sample lists about 700,000 distinct CDR3 sequences; roughly a third were seen once. Turning to this clonotype: Its antigen remains unknown.

This sample comprised cultured PBMCs, obtained from culture after CMV antigen stimulation. This rearrangement joins TRBV27 to TRBJ2-7; D perhaps matches TRBD1 (5 bases). The clonotype comes from a human donor in good health (CMV status not recorded). Some clones in this sample may be carry-over from other donors' samples. The CDR3 spells CASTWGRPSYEQYF. The CDR3, as DNA: TGTGCCAGCACCTGGGGCAGACCTTCGTACGAGCAGTACTTC.